The 20 T cell receptor beta chains below come from one sample, sequenced in a study of T cell repertoires in cytomegalovirus infection. Using its own MiXCR run on the reads, TCRdb lists one record per CDR3 protein. The repertoire holds over 450,000 distinct CDR3 sequences, with about 11% as singletons. The sequenced material came from PBMCs. Every receptor here comes from a human donor in good health (CMV status not recorded). Some clones in this sample may be carry-over from other donors' samples.

This clonotype was seen at least ten times. V usage is TRBV7-3 and J usage is TRBJ2-3; D gene unclear. In germline, CDR1 is SGHTA, CDR2 FQGTGA. This CDR3 is built from 19 residues. V was trimmed by 2 bases and J by 2 bases, leaving 23 bases between them. Written as DNA, the CDR3 is TGTGCCAGCAGCTTACCCTCTCTCGACGAGGTGATGCCCACAGATACGCAGTATTTT. This encodes CASSLPSLDEVMPTDTQYF.

This clonotype was recorded at least ten times. This rearrangement joins TRBV18 to TRBJ2-5, with TRBD1 matching over 11 bases. The CDR3 is 14 amino acids. V was pared by 6 bases and J by 1 base, with 1 base of the junction left unmatched. Germline V gene lookup returns CDR1 KGHSH and CDR2 LQKENI. The CDR3 spells CASSGTGGQETQYF. The CDR3 DNA sequence: TGTGCCAGCTCCGGGACAGGGGGCCAAGAGACCCAGTACTTC.

This clonotype was counted at least ten times. This chain joins TRBV7-9 and TRBJ2-5, with D perhaps given as TRBD1 or TRBD2 (6 bases each). V shed 4 bases and J shed 2 bases, with 17 bases lying between them. CDR3 size: 16 residues. Per germline, CDR1 SEHNR and CDR2 FQNEAQ (reference sequence). The CDR3 loop reads CASSSPGADKQETQYF. The CDR3 coding sequence is TGTGCCAGCAGCTCCCCGGGGGCGGACAAGCAAGAGACCCAGTACTTC. Drawing the rest from reference TRBV7-9 and TRBJ2-5, the complete variable domain is DTGVSQNPRHKITKRGQNVTFRCDPISEHNRLYWYRQTLGQGPEFLTYFQNEAQLEKSRLLSDRFSAERPKGSFSTLEIQRTEQGDSAMYLCASSSPGADKQETQYFGPGTRLLVL.

In this sample, this clonotype turned up many times. This chain joins TRBV5-4 and TRBJ2-7; TRBD1 agrees at 8 bases. Trimming removed 4 bases from V and 0 bases from J; junction bases left unmatched: 3. The CDR3 is 14 residues long. The germline V gene encodes CDR1 SGHNT and CDR2 YYREEE (reference sequence). The CDR3, as DNA: TGTGCCAGCAGCCCGGGACAGGACTCCTACGAGCAGTACTTC. Translated: CASSPGQDSYEQYF.

This clonotype showed up many times. The chain has TRBV7-9 and TRBJ1-4; D uncertain. This CDR3 has 15 residues. Germline CDR1 reads SEHNR; CDR2 reads FQNEAQ (reference sequence). The ends were cut back, 0 bases at V and 5 bases at J, with 10 bases in the middle. CDR3 loop: CASSLAPPGNEKLFF. The CDR3 DNA reads TGTGCCAGCAGCTTAGCTCCCCCTGGAAATGAAAAACTGTTTTTT.

This clonotype was counted a few times. This chain uses TRBV5-6 with TRBJ1-1; a weak D match, TRBD1 (5 bases). Germline values: CDR1 SGHDT, CDR2 YYEEEE. The CDR3 sequence is 12 residues long. V was shortened by 4 bases and J by 4 bases, with 8 bases between the two germline ends. CDR3 in amino acids: CASSAGSTEAFF. For the CDR3, the DNA is TGTGCCAGCAGCGCAGGGAGCACTGAAGCTTTCTTT.

This clonotype showed up just a few times. V usage is TRBV5-4 and J usage is TRBJ2-1; D uncertain. The germline V and J ends were trimmed by 4 bases and 10 bases, with 15 bases remaining between them. Germline V gene data show CDR1 as SGHNT and CDR2 as YYREEE (reference sequence). This CDR3 comprises 13 residues. CDR3 nucleotide sequence: TGTGCCAGCAGCCTTCCACAGCAGGCCGAGCAGTTCTTC. It is translated as CASSLPQQAEQFF.

This clonotype occurred many times. This rearrangement joins TRBV20-1 to TRBJ1-2; D is uncertain. The CDR3 is 11 amino acids. CDR1 DFQATT and CDR2 SNEGSKA come from the germline V gene (reference sequence). V was trimmed by 0 bases and J by 6 bases, leaving 5 bases between them. CDR3 sequence (DNA): TGCAGTGCTAGAGATGCTAATGGCTACACCTTC. Its protein is CSARDANGYTF.

This clonotype was picked up many times. V and J are TRBV7-9 and TRBJ2-1; 8 bases align to TRBD2. Looked up from germline, CDR1 is SEHNR and CDR2 is FQNEAQ (reference sequence). CDR3 length: 16 amino acids. J lost 5 bases, V lost 5 bases, and 11 bases had no gene match. CDR3 sequence (DNA): TGTGCCAGCAGCGACACCTTAGCGGGAAGAGACAATGAGCAGTTCTTC. Its protein product is CASSDTLAGRDNEQFF.

This clonotype was counted many times. V is TRBV20-1 and J is TRBJ1-1; no clear D. Germline V lookup: CDR1 DFQATT, CDR2 SNEGSKA (reference sequence). Trimming left V 2 bases short and J 1 base short, with 14 bases between. The CDR3 has 15 amino acids. The CDR3 loop is CSARSTGIPNTEAFF. CDR3 DNA sequence: TGCAGTGCTAGATCCACCGGGATCCCGAACACTGAAGCTTTCTTT.

This clonotype was recorded only once. This likely comes from a read error, as the CDR3 has no conserved phenylalanine or tryptophan at its end. The gene calls are TRBV5-1 and TRBJ1-1; the match to TRBD1 covers 7 bases. The junction had 12 bases not matched to a gene; V was cut back by 4 bases and J by 3 bases. Germline CDR1 reads SGHRS; CDR2 reads YFSETQ. This CDR3 is built from 16 residues. CDR3 DNA sequence: TGCGCCAGCAGCCCCCCCGGGGGAACAGGGGACACTGAAGCTTTCCTT. Protein: CASSPPGGTGDTEAFL.

This clonotype has ten or more counts. The chain carries TRBV2 and TRBJ2-1, with D perhaps assigned TRBD1 or TRBD2 (5 bases each). Germline V lookup: CDR1 SNHLY, CDR2 FYNNEI. V lost 1 base and J 15 bases, leaving 16 bases between the germline ends. This CDR3 contains 13 residues. CDR3 sequence reads: CASSEEGSRETFF. Written as DNA, the CDR3 is TGTGCCAGCAGTGAAGAGGGGAGTCGCGAAACGTTCTTC.

The CDR3 is CSAWTGLGNYGYTF. CDR3 nucleotides: TGCAGTGCTTGGACAGGGCTTGGGAACTATGGCTACACCTTC. This chain uses TRBV20-1 with TRBJ1-2; TRBD1 matches 8 bases. Losses at the gene ends were 5 bases for V and 2 bases for J; bases not matched to a gene: 7. Germline values: CDR1 DFQATT, CDR2 SNEGSKA (reference sequence). This CDR3 spans 14 amino acids.

This chain links TRBV29-1 with TRBJ1-2, with 7 bases lining up with TRBD1. The CDR3 length is 11 residues. Germline assignment: CDR1 SQVTM and CDR2 ANQGSEA. Trimming took 4 bases from V and 7 from J; bases not matched to a gene: 3. The CDR3, as DNA: TGCAGCGTTGGAGACAGGGTTGGCTACACCTTC. It yields the protein CSVGDRVGYTF.

At least ten counts were recorded for this clonotype. The CDR3 region is CASSFGGGPRRETQYF. CDR3 sequence (DNA): TGCGCCAGCAGCTTTGGTGGCGGGCCCCGACGAGAGACCCAGTACTTC. The chain combines TRBV5-1 with TRBJ2-5; tentative D call: TRBD2 (5 bases). The V end lost 2 bases, the J end lost 4 bases, and 18 bases lay between the germline ends. CDR1 and CDR2 from the germline V gene are SGHRS and YFSETQ. This CDR3 spans 16 amino acids.

This clonotype occurred many times. An end of the junction does not agree with germline; a read error may underlie this. The rearrangement links TRBV7-7 to TRBJ2-2; D unclear. The germline V gene has CDR1 SSHAT and CDR2 FNYEAQ (reference sequence). The CDR3 has 14 amino acids. CDR3 amino acids: CASSLNMNTGELFF. The CDR3 nucleotides are TGTGCTAGCAGCTTGAATATGAACACCGGGGAGCTGTTTTTT.

The J gene is TRBJ1-1, the V gene TRBV3-1, with D tentatively TRBD1 (5 bases). V dropped 1 base and J dropped 4 bases, with 10 bases sitting between them. The CDR3 is 14 amino acids. Germline loops: CDR1 LGHDT, CDR2 YNNKEL (reference sequence). The CDR3 region is CASSQVGATTEAFF. As DNA, the CDR3 is TGTGCCAGCAGCCAAGTCGGGGCGACCACTGAAGCTTTCTTT.

This clonotype was observed many times. The CDR3: CASSLWTEGDQPQHF. CDR3 sequence (DNA): TGTGCCAGCAGTTTATGGACAGAGGGGGATCAGCCCCAGCATTTT. The chain recombines TRBV28 with TRBJ1-5; tentatively, D is TRBD1 (6 bases). CDR3 length: 15 residues. Trimming left V 0 bases short and J 5 bases short, with 11 bases between. In germline, CDR1 is MDHEN, CDR2 SYDVKM.

This chain joins TRBV20-1 and TRBJ1-4; D remains ambiguous. CDR1 is DFQATT and CDR2 is SNEGSKA in the germline V gene (reference sequence). The CDR3 is 15 residues long. Trimming took off 0 bases at V and 4 bases at J, with 12 bases between the two ends. CDR3 region: CSARDTRQDNEKLFF. The CDR3 region has the DNA TGCAGTGCTAGAGACACGAGGCAGGATAATGAAAAACTGTTTTTT.

Written as DNA, the CDR3 is TGTGCCAGCACCGATCCCCCGGGCGAGACCCAGTACTTC. This codes for CASTDPPGETQYF. The genes are TRBV3-1 and TRBJ2-5, with D unresolved. V was clipped by 7 bases and J by 5 bases, with 14 bases between them. The CDR3 has 13 amino acids. Per the germline V gene, CDR1 is LGHDT and CDR2 is YNNKEL (reference sequence).